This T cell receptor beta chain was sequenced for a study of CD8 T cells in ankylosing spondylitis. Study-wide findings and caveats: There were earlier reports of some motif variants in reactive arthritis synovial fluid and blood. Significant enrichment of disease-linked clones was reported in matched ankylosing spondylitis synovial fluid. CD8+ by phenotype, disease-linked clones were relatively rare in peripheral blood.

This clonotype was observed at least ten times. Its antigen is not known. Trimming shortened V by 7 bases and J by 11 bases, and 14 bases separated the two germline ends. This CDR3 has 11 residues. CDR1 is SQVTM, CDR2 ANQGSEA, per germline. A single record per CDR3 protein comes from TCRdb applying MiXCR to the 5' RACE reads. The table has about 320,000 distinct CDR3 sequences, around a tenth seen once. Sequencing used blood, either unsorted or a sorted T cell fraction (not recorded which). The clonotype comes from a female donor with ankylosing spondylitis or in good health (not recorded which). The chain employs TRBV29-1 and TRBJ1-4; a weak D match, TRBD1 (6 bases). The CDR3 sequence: CSGVRGDKLFF. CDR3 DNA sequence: TGCAGCGGTGTCAGGGGAGACAAACTGTTTTTT.